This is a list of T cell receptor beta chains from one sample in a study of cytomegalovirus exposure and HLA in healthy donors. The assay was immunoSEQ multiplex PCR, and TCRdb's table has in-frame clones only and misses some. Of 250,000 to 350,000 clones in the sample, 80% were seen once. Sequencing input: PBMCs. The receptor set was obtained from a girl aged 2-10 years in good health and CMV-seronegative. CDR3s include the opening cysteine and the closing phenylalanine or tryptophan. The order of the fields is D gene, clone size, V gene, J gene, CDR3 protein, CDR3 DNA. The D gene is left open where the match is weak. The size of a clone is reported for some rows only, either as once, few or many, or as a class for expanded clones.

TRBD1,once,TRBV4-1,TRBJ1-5,CASSHRGIQPQHF,TGCGCCAGCAGCCACAGGGGGATTCAGCCCCAGCATTTT
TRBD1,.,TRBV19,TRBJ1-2,CASSPRQGVTYGYTF,TGTGCCAGTAGTCCCCGACAGGGGGTTACCTATGGCTACACCTTC
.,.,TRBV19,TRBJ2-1,CASRVTDNEQFF,TGTGCCAGTAGAGTGACAGACAATGAGCAGTTCTTC
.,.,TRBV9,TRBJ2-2,CASSVAWGQDTGELFF,TGTGCCAGCAGCGTAGCGTGGGGGCAGGACACCGGGGAGCTGTTTTTT
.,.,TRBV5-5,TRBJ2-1,CASSFRGRSSYNEQFF,TGTGCCAGCAGCTTTAGGGGCAGGAGCTCCTACAATGAGCAGTTCTTC
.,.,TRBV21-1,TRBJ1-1,CASDNNTEAFF,TGTGCCAGCGACAATAACACTGAAGCTTTCTTT
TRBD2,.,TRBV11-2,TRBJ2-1,CASSLALAVYNEQFF,TGTGCCAGCAGCTTGGCACTAGCGGTGTACAATGAGCAGTTCTTC
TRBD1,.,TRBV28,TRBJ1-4,CASRTGLLEKLFF,TGTGCCAGCAGGACAGGGCTGTTAGAAAAACTGTTTTTT
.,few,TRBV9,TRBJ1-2,CASSPLGGRLGYTF,TGTGCCAGCAGCCCCTTGGGGGGGCGCTTAGGCTACACCTTC
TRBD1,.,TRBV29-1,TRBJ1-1,CSVDRGPLLNTEAFF,TGCAGCGTTGATAGGGGGCCCCTTTTGAACACTGAAGCTTTCTTT
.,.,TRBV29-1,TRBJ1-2,CSVDQVFGYGYTF,TGCAGCGTGGATCAGGTTTTCGGCTATGGCTACACCTTC
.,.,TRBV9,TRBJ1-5,CASSVDTGSGQPQHF,TGTGCCAGCAGCGTAGATACAGGGTCGGGTCAGCCCCAGCATTTT
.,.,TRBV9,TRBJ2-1,CASSVAGEQFF,TGTGCCAGCAGCGTAGCCGGGGAGCAGTTCTTC
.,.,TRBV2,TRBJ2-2,CASKSSHTGELFF,TGTGCCAGCAAATCATCCCACACCGGGGAGCTGTTTTTT
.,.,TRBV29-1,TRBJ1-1,CSVLQLNTEAFF,TGCAGCGTTCTACAGTTGAACACTGAAGCTTTCTTT
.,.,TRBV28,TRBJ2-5,CASRPEGQSGGETQYF,TGTGCCAGCAGGCCAGAGGGACAATCTGGGGGAGAGACCCAGTACTTC
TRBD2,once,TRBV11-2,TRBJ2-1,CASSLRPGLPKEEQFF,TGTGCCAGCAGCTTGAGGCCGGGACTACCGAAGGAGGAGCAGTTCTTC
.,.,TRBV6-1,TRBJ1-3,CAILQGSGNTIYF,TGTGCCATATTGCAGGGTTCTGGAAACACCATATATTTT
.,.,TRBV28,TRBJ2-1,CASRKRRGLGNEQFF,TGTGCCAGCAGAAAAAGGAGGGGGCTGGGCAATGAGCAGTTCTTC
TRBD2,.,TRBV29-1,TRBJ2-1,CSVVVRLAGRNEQFF,TGCAGCGTTGTGGTCCGACTAGCGGGCCGCAATGAGCAGTTCTTC
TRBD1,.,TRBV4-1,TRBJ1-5,CASSQDRGDQPQHF,TGCGCCAGCAGCCAGGACAGGGGAGATCAGCCCCAGCATTTT
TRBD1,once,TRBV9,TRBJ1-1,CASSVVTGATRRNTEAFF,TGTGCCAGCAGCGTAGTTACAGGGGCCACGAGAAGGAACACTGAAGCTTTCTTT
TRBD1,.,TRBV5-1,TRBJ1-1,CASTRQGNTEAFF,TGCGCCAGCACACGACAGGGGAACACTGAAGCTTTCTTT
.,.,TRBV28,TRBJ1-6,CASSLKLDSPLHF,TGTGCCAGCAGTTTAAAGCTTGATTCACCCCTCCACTTT